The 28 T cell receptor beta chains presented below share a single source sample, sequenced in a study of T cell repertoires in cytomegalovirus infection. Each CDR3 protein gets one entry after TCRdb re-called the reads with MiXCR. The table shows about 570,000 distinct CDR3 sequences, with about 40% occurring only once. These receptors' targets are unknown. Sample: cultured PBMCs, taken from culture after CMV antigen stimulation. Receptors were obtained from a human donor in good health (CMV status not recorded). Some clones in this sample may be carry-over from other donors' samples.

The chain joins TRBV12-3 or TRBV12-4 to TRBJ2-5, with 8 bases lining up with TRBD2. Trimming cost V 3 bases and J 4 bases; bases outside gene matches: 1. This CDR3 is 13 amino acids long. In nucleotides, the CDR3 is TGTGCCAGCAGTTTTGCGGGAGGAGAGACCCAGTACTTC. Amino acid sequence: CASSFAGGETQYF.

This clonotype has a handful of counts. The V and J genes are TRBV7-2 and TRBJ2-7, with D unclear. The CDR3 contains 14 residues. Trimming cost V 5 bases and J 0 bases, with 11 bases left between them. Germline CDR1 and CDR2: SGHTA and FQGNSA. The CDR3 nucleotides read TGTGCCAGCAGCCCCACGAGCTACTCCTACGAGCAGTACTTC. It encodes CASSPTSYSYEQYF.

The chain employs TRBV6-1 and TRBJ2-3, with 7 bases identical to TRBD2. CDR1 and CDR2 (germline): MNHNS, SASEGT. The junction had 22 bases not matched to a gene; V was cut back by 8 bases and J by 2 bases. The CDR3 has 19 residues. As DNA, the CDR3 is TGTGCCAGCGAGGTCCGATCAATTAACTGGCGGGAGCACACAGATACGCAGTATTTT. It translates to CASEVRSINWREHTDTQYF.

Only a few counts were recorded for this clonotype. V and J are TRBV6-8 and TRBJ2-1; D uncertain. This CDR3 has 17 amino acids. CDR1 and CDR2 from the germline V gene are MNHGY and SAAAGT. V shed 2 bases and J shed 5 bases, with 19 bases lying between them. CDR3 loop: CASSYPEQSPLHNEQFF. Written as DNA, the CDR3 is TGTGCCAGCAGTTACCCGGAGCAGAGTCCGCTCCACAATGAGCAGTTCTTC.

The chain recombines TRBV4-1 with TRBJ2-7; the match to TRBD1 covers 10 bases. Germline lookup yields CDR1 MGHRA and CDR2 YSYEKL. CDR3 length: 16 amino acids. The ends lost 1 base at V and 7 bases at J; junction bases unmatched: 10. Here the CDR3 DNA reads TGCGCCAGCAGCCAAGGATACCGGGACAGGGGTCGGGAGCAGTACTTC. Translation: CASSQGYRDRGREQYF.

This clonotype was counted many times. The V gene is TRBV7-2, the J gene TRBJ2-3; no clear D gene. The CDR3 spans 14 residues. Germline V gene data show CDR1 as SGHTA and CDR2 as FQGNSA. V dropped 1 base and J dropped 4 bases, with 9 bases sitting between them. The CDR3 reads CASSLVAGADTQYF. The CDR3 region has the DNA TGTGCCAGCAGCTTAGTTGCAGGCGCAGATACGCAGTATTTT.

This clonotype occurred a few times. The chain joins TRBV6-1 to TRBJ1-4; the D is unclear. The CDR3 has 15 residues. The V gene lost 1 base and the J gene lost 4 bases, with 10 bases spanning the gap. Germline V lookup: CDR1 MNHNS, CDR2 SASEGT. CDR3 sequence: CASSEVGGRNEKLFF. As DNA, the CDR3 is TGTGCCAGCAGTGAAGTAGGCGGCCGTAATGAAAAACTGTTTTTT.

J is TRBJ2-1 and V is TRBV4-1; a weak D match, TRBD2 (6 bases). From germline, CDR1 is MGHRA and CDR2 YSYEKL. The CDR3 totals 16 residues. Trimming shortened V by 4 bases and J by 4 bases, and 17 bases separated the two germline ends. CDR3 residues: CASSPGVRGRYNEQFF. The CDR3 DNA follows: TGCGCCAGCAGCCCTGGGGTCCGGGGGAGATACAATGAGCAGTTCTTC.

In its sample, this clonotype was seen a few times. Here the CDR3 reads CASRLAGPSILGHEQFF. CDR3 in DNA: TGTGCCAGCAGGCTAGCGGGACCCTCCATACTGGGCCATGAGCAGTTCTTC. V usage is TRBV27 and J usage is TRBJ2-1; 9 nucleotides align to TRBD2. Per germline, CDR1 MNHEY and CDR2 SMNVEV (reference sequence). This CDR3 spans 17 amino acids. The trim removed 6 bases at V and 8 bases at J, leaving 17 bases unmatched.

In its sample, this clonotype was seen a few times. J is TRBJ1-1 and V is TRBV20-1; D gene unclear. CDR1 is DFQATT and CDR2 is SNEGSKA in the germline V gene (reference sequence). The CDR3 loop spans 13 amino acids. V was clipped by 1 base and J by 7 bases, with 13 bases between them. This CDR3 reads CSARGPASLEAFF. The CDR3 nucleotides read TGCAGTGCTAGAGGACCGGCAAGCCTTGAAGCTTTCTTT.

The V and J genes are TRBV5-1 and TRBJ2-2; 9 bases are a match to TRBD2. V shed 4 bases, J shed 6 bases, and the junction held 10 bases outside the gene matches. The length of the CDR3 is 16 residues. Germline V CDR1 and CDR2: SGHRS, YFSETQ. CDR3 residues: CASSTGTSKVSGELFF. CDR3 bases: TGCGCCAGCAGCACCGGGACTAGCAAAGTATCCGGGGAGCTGTTTTTT.

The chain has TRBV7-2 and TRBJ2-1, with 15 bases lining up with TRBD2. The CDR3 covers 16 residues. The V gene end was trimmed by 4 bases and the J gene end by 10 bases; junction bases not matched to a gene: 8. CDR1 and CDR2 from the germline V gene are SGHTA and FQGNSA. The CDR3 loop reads CASSSGTSGGLVEQFF. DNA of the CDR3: TGTGCCAGCAGCTCCGGGACTAGCGGGGGGCTGGTCGAGCAGTTCTTC.

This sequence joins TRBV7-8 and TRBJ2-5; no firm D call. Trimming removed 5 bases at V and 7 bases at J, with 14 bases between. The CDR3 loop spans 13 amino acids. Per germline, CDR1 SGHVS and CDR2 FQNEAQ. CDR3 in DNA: TGTGCCAGCAGCACACCCCGCGTGCTGACCCAGTACTTC. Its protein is CASSTPRVLTQYF.

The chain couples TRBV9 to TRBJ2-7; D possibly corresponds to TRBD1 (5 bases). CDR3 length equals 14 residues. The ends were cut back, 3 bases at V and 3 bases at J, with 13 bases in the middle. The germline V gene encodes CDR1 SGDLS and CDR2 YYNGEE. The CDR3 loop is CASSGGRAFYEQYF. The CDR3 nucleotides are TGTGCCAGCAGCGGGGGCAGAGCCTTCTACGAGCAGTACTTC.

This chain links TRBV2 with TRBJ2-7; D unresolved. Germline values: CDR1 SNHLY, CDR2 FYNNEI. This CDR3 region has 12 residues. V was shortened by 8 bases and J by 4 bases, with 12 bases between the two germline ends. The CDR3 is CASALSEYEQYF. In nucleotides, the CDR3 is TGTGCCAGCGCTCTCTCCGAGTACGAGCAGTACTTC.

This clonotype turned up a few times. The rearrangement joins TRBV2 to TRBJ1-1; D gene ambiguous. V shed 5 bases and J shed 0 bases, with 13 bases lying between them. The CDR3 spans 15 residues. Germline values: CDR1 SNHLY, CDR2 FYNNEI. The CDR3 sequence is CASSISLLMNTEAFF. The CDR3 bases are TGTGCCAGCAGTATCAGCCTCCTTATGAACACTGAAGCTTTCTTT.

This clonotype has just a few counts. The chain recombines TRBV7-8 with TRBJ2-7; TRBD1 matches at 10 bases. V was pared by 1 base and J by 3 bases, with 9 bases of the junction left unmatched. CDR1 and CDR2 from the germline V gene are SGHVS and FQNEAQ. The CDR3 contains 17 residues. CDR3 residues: CASSLEPGQGQNYEQYF. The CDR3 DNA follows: TGTGCCAGCAGCTTAGAACCGGGACAGGGGCAAAACTACGAGCAGTACTTC. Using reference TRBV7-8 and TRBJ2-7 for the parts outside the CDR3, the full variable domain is GAGVSQSPRYKVAKRGQDVALRCDPISGHVSLFWYQQALGQGPEFLTYFQNEAQLDKSGLPSDRFFAERPEGSVSTLKIQRTQQEDSAVYLCASSLEPGQGQNYEQYFGPGTRLTVT.

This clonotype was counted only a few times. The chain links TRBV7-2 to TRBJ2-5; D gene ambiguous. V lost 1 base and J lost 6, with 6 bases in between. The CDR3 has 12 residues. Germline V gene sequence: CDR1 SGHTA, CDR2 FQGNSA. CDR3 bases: TGTGCCAGCAGCTTAGATATTCAGACCCAGTACTTC. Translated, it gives CASSLDIQTQYF.

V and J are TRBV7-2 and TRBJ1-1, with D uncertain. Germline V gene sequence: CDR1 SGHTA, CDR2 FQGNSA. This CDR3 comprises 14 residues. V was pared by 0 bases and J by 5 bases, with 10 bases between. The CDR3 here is CASSLARRDTEAFF. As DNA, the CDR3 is TGTGCCAGCAGCTTAGCCAGGCGGGATACTGAAGCTTTCTTT. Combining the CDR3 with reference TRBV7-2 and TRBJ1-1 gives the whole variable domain GAGVSQSPSNKVTEKGKDVELRCDPISGHTALYWYRQSLGQGLEFLIYFQGNSAPDKSGLPSDRFSAERTGGSVSTLTIQRTQQEDSAVYLCASSLARRDTEAFFGQGTRLTVV.

This CDR3 is CASSYRDIPHSPLHF. CDR3 bases: TGTGCCAGCAGTTACCGGGACATCCCCCATTCACCCCTCCACTTT. The rearrangement joins TRBV6-8 to TRBJ1-6; D possibly corresponds to TRBD1 (6 bases). V lost 2 bases to trimming and J lost 8 bases, with 13 bases between them. Per the germline V gene, CDR1 is MNHGY and CDR2 is SAAAGT. The CDR3 spans 15 residues.

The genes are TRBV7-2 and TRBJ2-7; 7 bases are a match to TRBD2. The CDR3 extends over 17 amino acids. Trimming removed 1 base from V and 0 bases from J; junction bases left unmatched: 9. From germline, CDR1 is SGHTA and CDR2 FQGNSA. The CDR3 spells CASSLVGLAVTSYEQYF. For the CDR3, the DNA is TGTGCCAGCAGCTTAGTAGGGCTAGCGGTGACCTCCTACGAGCAGTACTTC.

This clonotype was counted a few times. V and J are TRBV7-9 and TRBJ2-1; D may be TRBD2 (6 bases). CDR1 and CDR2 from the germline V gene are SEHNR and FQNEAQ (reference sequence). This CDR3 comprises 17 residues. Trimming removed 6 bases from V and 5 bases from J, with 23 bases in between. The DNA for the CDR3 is TGTGCCAGCAGTCCCGCCCTCGGGAGCCAAGGCGACAATGAGCAGTTCTTC. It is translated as CASSPALGSQGDNEQFF.

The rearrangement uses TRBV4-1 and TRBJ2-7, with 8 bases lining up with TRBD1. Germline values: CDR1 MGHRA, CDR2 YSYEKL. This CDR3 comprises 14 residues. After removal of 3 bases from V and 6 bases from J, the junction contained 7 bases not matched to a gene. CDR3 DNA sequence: TGCGCCAGCAGCCAGGGACAGGTCTACTCCGAGCAGTACTTC. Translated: CASSQGQVYSEQYF.

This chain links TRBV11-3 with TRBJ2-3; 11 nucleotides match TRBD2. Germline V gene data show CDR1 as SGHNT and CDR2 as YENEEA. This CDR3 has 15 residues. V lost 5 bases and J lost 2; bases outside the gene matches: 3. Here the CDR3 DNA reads TGTGCCAGCAGCAAGACTAGCGGGACCACAGATACGCAGTATTTT. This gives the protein CASSKTSGTTDTQYF. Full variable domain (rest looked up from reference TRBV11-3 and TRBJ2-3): EAGVVQSPRYKIIEKKQPVAFWCNPISGHNTLYWYLQNLGQGPELLIRYENEEAVDDSQLPKDRFSAERLKGVDSTLKIQPAELGDSAVYLCASSKTSGTTDTQYFGPGTRLTVL.

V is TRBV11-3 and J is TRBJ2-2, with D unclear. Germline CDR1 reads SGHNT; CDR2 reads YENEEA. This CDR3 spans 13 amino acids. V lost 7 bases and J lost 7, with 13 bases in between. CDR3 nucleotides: TGTGCCAGCACCTCCCGCAACGGCGGGGAGCTGTTTTTT. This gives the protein CASTSRNGGELFF.

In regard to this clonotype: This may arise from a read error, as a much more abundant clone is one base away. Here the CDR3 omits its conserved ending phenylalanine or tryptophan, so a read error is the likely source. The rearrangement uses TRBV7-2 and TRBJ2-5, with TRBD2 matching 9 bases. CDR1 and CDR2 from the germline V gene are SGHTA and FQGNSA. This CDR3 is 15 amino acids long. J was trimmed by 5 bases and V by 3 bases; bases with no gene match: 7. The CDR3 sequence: CASSFQRGARETQYY. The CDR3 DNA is TGTGCCAGCAGCTTCCAGCGGGGGGCCAGGGAGACCCAGTACTAC.

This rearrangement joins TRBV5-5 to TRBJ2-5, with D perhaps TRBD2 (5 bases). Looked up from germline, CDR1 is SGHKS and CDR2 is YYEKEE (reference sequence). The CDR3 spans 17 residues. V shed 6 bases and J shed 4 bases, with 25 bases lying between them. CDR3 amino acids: CASTPRRTGGQGETQYF. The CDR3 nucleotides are TGTGCCAGCACCCCCCGGAGGACTGGTGGCCAAGGAGAGACCCAGTACTTC.

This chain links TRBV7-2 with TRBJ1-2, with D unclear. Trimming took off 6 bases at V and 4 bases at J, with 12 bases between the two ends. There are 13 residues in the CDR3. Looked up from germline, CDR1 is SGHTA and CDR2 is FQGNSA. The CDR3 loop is CASRSATVYGYTF. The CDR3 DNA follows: TGTGCCAGCAGGTCAGCCACGGTCTATGGCTACACCTTC.